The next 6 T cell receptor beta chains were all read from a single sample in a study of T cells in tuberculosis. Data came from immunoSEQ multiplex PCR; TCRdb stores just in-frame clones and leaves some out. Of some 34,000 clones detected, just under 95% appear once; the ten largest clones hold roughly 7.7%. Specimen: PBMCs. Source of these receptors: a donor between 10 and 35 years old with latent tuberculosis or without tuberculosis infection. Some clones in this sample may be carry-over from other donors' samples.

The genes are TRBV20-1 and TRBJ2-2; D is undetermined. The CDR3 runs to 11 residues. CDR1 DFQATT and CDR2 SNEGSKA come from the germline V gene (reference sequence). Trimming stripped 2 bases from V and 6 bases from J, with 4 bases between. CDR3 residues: CSARFSGELFF. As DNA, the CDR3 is TGCAGTGCTAGATTCTCCGGGGAGCTGTTTTTT.

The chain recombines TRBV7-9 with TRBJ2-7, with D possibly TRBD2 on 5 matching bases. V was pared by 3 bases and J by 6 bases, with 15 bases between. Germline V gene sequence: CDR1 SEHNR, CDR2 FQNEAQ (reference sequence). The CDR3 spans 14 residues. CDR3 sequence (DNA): TGTGCCAGCAGCTTTTTCGGGGTCATTGGCGAGCAGTACTTC. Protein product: CASSFFGVIGEQYF.

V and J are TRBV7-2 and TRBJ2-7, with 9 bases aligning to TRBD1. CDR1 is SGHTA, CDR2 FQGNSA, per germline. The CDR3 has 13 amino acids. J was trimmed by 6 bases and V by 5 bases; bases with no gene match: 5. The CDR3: CASSRDRVSEQYF. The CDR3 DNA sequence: TGTGCCAGCAGCCGGGACAGGGTGAGCGAGCAGTACTTC.

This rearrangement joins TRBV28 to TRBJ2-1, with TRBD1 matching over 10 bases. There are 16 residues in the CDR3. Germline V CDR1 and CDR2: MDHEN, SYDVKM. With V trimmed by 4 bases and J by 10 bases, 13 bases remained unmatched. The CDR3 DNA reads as TGTGCCAGCAGTTCACCGCCGGGACAGGGGAGCTACGAGCAGTTCTTC. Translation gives CASSSPPGQGSYEQFF.

CDR3 nucleotide sequence: TGCGCCAGCAGCCGGGACGGAACAGGGACCAATGAGCAGTTCTTC. The encoded protein is CASSRDGTGTNEQFF. The chain carries TRBV5-1 and TRBJ2-1, with a weak D call TRBD1 (6 bases). Germline values: CDR1 SGHRS, CDR2 YFSETQ. V was cut by 4 bases and J by 6 bases, with 17 bases left in between. CDR3 length: 15 residues. Complete variable domain (other parts from reference TRBV5-1 and TRBJ2-1): KAGVTQTPRYLIKTRGQQVTLSCSPISGHRSVSWYQQTPGQGLQFLFEYFSETQRNKGNFPGRFSGRQFSNSRSEMNVSTLELGDSALYLCASSRDGTGTNEQFFGPGTRLTVL.

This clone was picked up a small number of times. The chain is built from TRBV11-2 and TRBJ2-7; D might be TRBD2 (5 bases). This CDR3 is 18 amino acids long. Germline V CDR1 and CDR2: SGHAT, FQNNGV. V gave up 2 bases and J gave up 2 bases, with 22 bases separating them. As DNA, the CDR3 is TGTGCCAGCAGCTTAATCCGTCGCCCAGAGGGTGAGACCTACGAGCAGTACTTC. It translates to CASSLIRRPEGETYEQYF. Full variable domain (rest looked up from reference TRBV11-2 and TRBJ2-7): EAGVAQSPRYKIIEKRQSVAFWCNPISGHATLYWYQQILGQGPKLLIQFQNNGVVDDSQLPKDRFSAERLKGVDSTLKIQPAKLEDSAVYLCASSLIRRPEGETYEQYFGPGTRLTVT.